Below are 30 T cell receptor beta chains sequenced from a single sample in a study of CD8+CD57+ T cells in acquired aplastic anemia. In patients chosen for sequencing, flow cytometry had shown CD8+CD57+ cell expansion. CDR3 and TCR beta VDJ profiling relied on a genomic DNA template. TCRdb reprocessed the reads with MiXCR, giving one entry per CDR3 protein. The sample yields under 500,000 distinct CDR3 sequences, about a third seen once. Sequenced sample: sorted CD4+, CD8+, or CD8+CD57+ T cells (not recorded which) from PBMCs. All receptors derive from a human donor with aplastic anemia.

V and J are TRBV15 and TRBJ2-3; TRBD1 is a possible D gene (5 bases). Germline V gene sequence: CDR1 LNHNV, CDR2 YYDKDF (reference sequence). The V gene lost 4 bases and the J gene lost 6 bases, with 14 bases spanning the gap. The CDR3 length is 14 residues. The CDR3 protein is CATSTAGNTDTQYF. The CDR3 DNA sequence: TGTGCCACCAGCACCGCAGGGAACACTGATACGCAGTATTTT.

This chain joins TRBV20-1 and TRBJ2-2; TRBD1 matches at 9 bases. V was clipped by 3 bases and J by 6 bases; unmatched bases: 5. The CDR3 loop spans 14 amino acids. The germline V gene encodes CDR1 DFQATT and CDR2 SNEGSKA (reference sequence). CDR3 in DNA: TGCAGTGCTAGTGTAACAGGGGGCCCCGGGGAGCTGTTTTTT. It is translated as CSASVTGGPGELFF.

The sample holds many counts of this clonotype. The chain uses TRBV7-2 and TRBJ1-2; D call uncertain. This CDR3 comprises 15 residues. Between the trimmed V and J ends, which lost 5 bases and 9 bases, there was a span of 22 bases. Germline CDR1 SGHTA, CDR2 FQGNSA. The CDR3 reads CASSVKGSTEVSYTF. Written as DNA, the CDR3 is TGTGCCAGCAGCGTGAAAGGATCCACCGAAGTGAGCTACACCTTC.

The CDR3 coding sequence is TGTGCCAGCAGTGAAAGGGGAGAGGCCGGGGAGCTGTTTTTT. Amino acid sequence: CASSERGEAGELFF. The V and J genes are TRBV2 and TRBJ2-2; D tentatively fits TRBD1 or TRBD2 (5 bases each). The germline V and J ends were trimmed by 2 bases and 6 bases, with 10 bases remaining between them. The CDR3 totals 14 residues. Per the germline V gene, CDR1 is SNHLY and CDR2 is FYNNEI.

The chain employs TRBV7-9 and TRBJ1-2, with D possibly being TRBD1 (5 bases). Germline V gives CDR1 SEHNR, CDR2 FQNEAQ (reference sequence). The CDR3 extends over 13 amino acids. V shed 5 bases and J shed 4 bases, with 11 bases lying between them. This CDR3 reads CASSPDGGYGYTF. The CDR3 bases are TGTGCCAGCAGCCCGGACGGGGGCTATGGCTACACCTTC.

This clonotype has just a few counts. The chain recombines TRBV3-1 with TRBJ1-5; D is uncertain. The germline gives CDR1 LGHDT, CDR2 YNNKEL (reference sequence). The CDR3 extends over 14 amino acids. Trimming left V 1 base short and J 1 base short, with 5 bases between. The CDR3 loop reads CASSQGNSNQPQHF. CDR3 in DNA: TGTGCCAGCAGCCAAGGAAACAGCAATCAGCCCCAGCATTTT.

This clonotype was observed a handful of times. This chain joins TRBV20-1 and TRBJ1-5, with D tentatively TRBD1 (5 bases). Germline V lookup: CDR1 DFQATT, CDR2 SNEGSKA (reference sequence). The length of the CDR3 is 15 residues. V lost 0 bases and J lost 3, with 12 bases in between. The CDR3 sequence: CSARETEGFNQPQHF. For the CDR3, the DNA is TGCAGTGCTAGAGAAACCGAGGGGTTCAATCAGCCCCAGCATTTT.

The table lists this clonotype with a few counts. V and J are TRBV11-2 and TRBJ1-5; D possibly corresponds to TRBD1 (5 bases). The germline V gene has CDR1 SGHAT and CDR2 FQNNGV. The CDR3 has 16 residues. Trimming shortened V by 5 bases and J by 4 bases, and 18 bases separated the two germline ends. The CDR3 sequence: CASSARAGQANQPQHF. CDR3 coding DNA: TGTGCCAGCAGCGCTCGCGCGGGGCAGGCTAATCAGCCCCAGCATTTT.

Ten or more counts support this clonotype. The rearrangement joins TRBV9 to TRBJ2-5; the D gene is possibly TRBD2 (6 bases). The CDR3 is 15 residues long. Trimming cost V 0 bases and J 5 bases, with 14 bases left between them. Germline CDR1 and CDR2: SGDLS and YYNGEE. The CDR3 coding sequence is TGTGCCAGCAGCGTAGGTACGGGAGTCTGGGAGACCCAGTACTTC. Translated: CASSVGTGVWETQYF.

About this clonotype: One junction end does not reproduce the germline sequence, and a read error may be involved. The V call is TRBV7-2, the J call TRBJ2-7; D perhaps matches TRBD2 (6 bases). Germline V lookup: CDR1 SGHTA, CDR2 FQGNSA. CDR3 size: 15 residues. The CDR3 sequence: CASSLGVAGPYVQYF. The CDR3 nucleotides are TGTGCCAGCAGCTTAGGTGTCGCGGGACCTTACGTGCAGTACTTC.

This clonotype was observed a few times. As DNA, the CDR3 is TGTGCCAGCACCTTTATGGGGACAGCCTATAATTCACCCCTCCACTTT. Translated, it gives CASTFMGTAYNSPLHF. The chain is built from TRBV5-5 and TRBJ1-6; 7 nucleotides match TRBD1. The CDR3 is 16 residues long. The trim removed 6 bases at V and 2 bases at J, leaving 8 bases unmatched. Germline loops: CDR1 SGHKS, CDR2 YYEKEE (reference sequence).

The chain links TRBV10-2 to TRBJ2-1; TRBD2 aligns across 16 bases. The CDR3 totals 18 residues. CDR1 and CDR2 (germline): WSHSY, SAAADI. Losses at the gene ends were 5 bases for V and 2 bases for J; bases not matched to a gene: 6. The CDR3 is CASSNSGLAGGTYNEQFF. The DNA for the CDR3 is TGCGCCAGCAGTAACTCGGGACTAGCGGGGGGGACCTACAATGAGCAGTTCTTC.

The sample holds many counts of this clonotype. CDR3 DNA: TGCAGTGCTAAGGACAGGGGGGAATATGGCTACACCTTC. Its translation is CSAKDRGEYGYTF. V usage is TRBV20-1 and J usage is TRBJ1-2; 10 nucleotides match TRBD1. The CDR3 is made up of 13 amino acids. Germline V gene data show CDR1 as DFQATT and CDR2 as SNEGSKA (reference sequence). The V segment lost 4 bases and the J segment 5 bases; nucleotides outside the gene matches: 4.

The rearrangement joins TRBV7-2 to TRBJ1-6; D uncertain. CDR1 and CDR2 (germline): SGHTA, FQGNSA. The V end was cut by 7 bases, the J end by 10 bases, with 14 bases between. This CDR3 spans 13 amino acids. The CDR3 loop reads CASNSDYASPLHF. The CDR3, as DNA: TGTGCCAGCAACTCCGACTACGCGTCACCCCTCCACTTT.

Ten or more counts support this clonotype. The chain is built from TRBV2 and TRBJ2-7, with D perhaps TRBD1 or TRBD2 (5 bases each). The CDR3 has 14 residues. In germline, CDR1 is SNHLY, CDR2 FYNNEI. The germline V and J ends were trimmed by 6 bases and 6 bases, with 18 bases remaining between them. CDR3 loop: CASSGTVEIIEQYF. The CDR3, as DNA: TGTGCCAGCAGCGGGACGGTAGAGATTATCGAGCAGTACTTC. Full variable domain (rest looked up from reference TRBV2 and TRBJ2-7): EPEVTQTPSHQVTQMGQEVILRCVPISNHLYFYWYRQILGQKVEFLVSFYNNEISEKSEIFDDQFSVERPDGSNFTLKIRSTKLEDSAMYFCASSGTVEIIEQYFGPGTRLTVT.

The chain links TRBV19 to TRBJ2-1; 9 bases are shared with TRBD2. V shed 5 bases and J 6 bases; nucleotides not matched to a gene: 11. This CDR3 spans 16 amino acids. Germline CDR1 reads LNHDA; CDR2 reads SQIVND (reference sequence). As DNA, the CDR3 is TGTGCCAGTAGTCCGGTTACGCGGGGGGGCTCCAATGAGCAGTTCTTC. Translated, it gives CASSPVTRGGSNEQFF.

This clonotype was observed a few times. The chain has TRBV11-2 and TRBJ1-6, with 11 bases that match TRBD1. Trimming removed 2 bases from V and 11 bases from J; junction bases left unmatched: 14. CDR3 length: 18 residues. CDR1 and CDR2 from the germline V gene are SGHAT and FQNNGV. The CDR3 sequence: CASSLLPPSGTGGTPLHF. Written as DNA, the CDR3 is TGTGCCAGCAGCTTACTGCCTCCGTCCGGGACAGGGGGAACACCCCTCCACTTT.

This clonotype was seen more than once but under ten times. The chain employs TRBV6-1 and TRBJ1-3; no firm D call. Germline CDR1 MNHNS, CDR2 SASEGT. Trimming shortened V by 6 bases and J by 0 bases, and 18 bases separated the two germline ends. This CDR3 is built from 17 residues. This CDR3 is CASRFPEAGISGNTIYF. In DNA, the CDR3 is TGTGCCAGCAGATTCCCCGAGGCGGGAATCTCTGGAAACACCATATATTTT.

The chain carries TRBV4-1 and TRBJ1-5; D is perhaps TRBD1 (6 bases). The germline V and J ends were trimmed by 1 base and 6 bases, with 19 bases remaining between them. The CDR3 is 17 amino acids. The V gene's germline CDR1 is MGHRA and CDR2 YSYEKL. CDR3 bases: TGCGCCAGCAGCCAAGGAAGCGGCGAGGGGGTCACTCAGCCCCAGCATTTT. Translation gives CASSQGSGEGVTQPQHF.

V and J are TRBV30 and TRBJ1-6, with 8 bases that match TRBD1. The germline CDR1 and CDR2 sequences are GTSNPN and SVGIG (reference sequence). This CDR3 region has 12 residues. With 3 bases clipped from V and 11 bases from J, the junction kept 3 bases outside the gene matches. The CDR3 reads CAWSGGQAPLHF. CDR3 bases: TGTGCCTGGAGCGGGGGACAGGCACCCCTCCACTTT.

The chain recombines TRBV7-9 with TRBJ2-5; D could derive from TRBD1 or TRBD2 (5 bases each). This CDR3 has 15 amino acids. V lost 6 bases, J lost 5 bases, and 19 bases lay in between. Germline V CDR1 and CDR2: SEHNR, FQNEAQ (reference sequence). The CDR3 coding sequence is TGTGCCAGCAGTCAAATTGGGGGTCCCCAGGAGACCCAGTACTTC. Protein: CASSQIGGPQETQYF.

The chain has TRBV11-1 and TRBJ1-1; TRBD1 might be the D (5 bases). This CDR3 spans 14 amino acids. V was trimmed by 6 bases and J by 8 bases, leaving 19 bases between them. Germline-derived CDR1 and CDR2 are SGHAT and FQDESV (reference sequence). This CDR3 is CASRETAQGTEAFF. The CDR3 DNA reads TGTGCCAGCAGGGAGACAGCCCAAGGTACGGAAGCTTTCTTT. The complete variable domain, with remaining parts taken from reference TRBV11-1 and TRBJ1-1, reads EAEVAQSPRYKITEKSQAVAFWCDPISGHATLYWYRQILGQGPELLVQFQDESVVDDSQLPKDRFSAERLKGVDSTLKIQPAELGDSAMYLCASRETAQGTEAFFGQGTRLTVV.

Comment on this clonotype: A much larger clone lies one base from this, so it may be a read error. As the CDR3 is not closed by the conserved phenylalanine or tryptophan, this likely results from a read error. This chain uses TRBV20-1 with TRBJ2-7; 9 bases are a match to TRBD1. The V gene's germline CDR1 is DFQATT and CDR2 SNEGSKA (reference sequence). This CDR3 contains 14 residues. The trim removed 4 bases at V and 1 base at J, leaving 5 bases unmatched. CDR3 sequence reads: CSATGTGTSYEQYL. The CDR3 DNA follows: TGCAGTGCTACCGGGACAGGGACGTCCTACGAGCAGTACCTC.

About this clonotype: At one of its ends the junction is not consistent with the germline gene, which may arise from a read error. CDR3 coding DNA: TGTGCCAGCAGTTTAGGGGTCGCGGGGGCAAGAGAGAGGGACTTC. Protein: CASSLGVAGARERDF. The gene calls are TRBV12-3 or TRBV12-4 and TRBJ2-5, with D perhaps TRBD2 (7 bases). CDR3 length equals 15 residues.

The genes are TRBV30 and TRBJ2-2; no definite D call. The germline CDR1 and CDR2 sequences are GTSNPN and SVGIG (reference sequence). This CDR3 has 14 amino acids. Trimming removed 4 bases at V and 0 bases at J, with 9 bases between. This CDR3 is CAWKAGPNTGELFF. For the CDR3, the DNA is TGTGCCTGGAAAGCTGGACCGAACACCGGGGAGCTGTTTTTT. The full variable domain, its missing parts supplied by reference TRBV30 and TRBJ2-2, is SQTIHQWPATLVQPVGSPLSLECTVEGTSNPNLYWYRQAAGRGLQLLFYSVGIGQISSEVPQNLSASRPQDRQFILSSKKLLLSDSGFYLCAWKAGPNTGELFFGEGSRLTVL.

The genes are TRBV25-1 and TRBJ1-2; the D gene is possibly TRBD1 (5 bases). This CDR3 region has 17 residues. CDR1 and CDR2 (germline): MGHDK, SYGVNS. The V gene lost 5 bases and the J gene lost 0 bases, with 19 bases spanning the gap. In DNA, the CDR3 is TGTGCCAGCAGTCACAACTCGAACAGGAGGACTAACTATGGCTACACCTTC. Protein: CASSHNSNRRTNYGYTF.

This clonotype was observed a handful of times. The chain uses TRBV7-8 and TRBJ1-1; no firm D call. V lost 3 bases and J 0 bases, leaving 14 bases between the germline ends. The length of the CDR3 is 16 residues. Germline V gene lookup returns CDR1 SGHVS and CDR2 FQNEAQ. CDR3 sequence (DNA): TGTGCCAGCAGCTTTGGGCCAGTTTACATGAACACTGAAGCTTTCTTT. Its translation is CASSFGPVYMNTEAFF. The entire variable domain, with the rest obtained from reference TRBV7-8 and TRBJ1-1, is as follows: GAGVSQSPRYKVAKRGQDVALRCDPISGHVSLFWYQQALGQGPEFLTYFQNEAQLDKSGLPSDRFFAERPEGSVSTLKIQRTQQEDSAVYLCASSFGPVYMNTEAFFGQGTRLTVV.

This chain uses TRBV6-2 or TRBV6-3 with TRBJ2-3, with D perhaps matching TRBD1 or TRBD2 (5 bases each). From germline, CDR1 is MNHEY and CDR2 SVGEGT. This CDR3 region has 14 residues. Trimming took 2 bases from V and 4 from J, leaving 10 bases between them. CDR3 in amino acids: CASSYQGRADTQYF. CDR3 DNA sequence: TGTGCCAGCAGTTACCAGGGACGGGCAGATACGCAGTATTTT.

In this sample, this clonotype turned up many times. The chain recombines TRBV19 with TRBJ1-3; D is unresolved. The CDR3 extends over 14 amino acids. The germline V gene has CDR1 LNHDA and CDR2 SQIVND (reference sequence). V lost 6 bases and J lost 4, with 13 bases in between. DNA of the CDR3: TGTGCCAGTAGCGGACCAAGCTGGGGAAACACCATATATTTT. Translation: CASSGPSWGNTIYF.

The V gene is TRBV9, the J gene TRBJ2-7; 9 bases are shared with TRBD1. This CDR3 is 13 amino acids long. Germline trimming cut 6 bases from V and 3 bases from J; bases unmatched to any gene: 4. The germline gives CDR1 SGDLS, CDR2 YYNGEE. The CDR3 DNA sequence: TGTGCCAGCAACACAGGGGGCAACTACGAGCAGTACTTC. Translation gives CASNTGGNYEQYF.